The present TCR beta chain was sequenced within a study of long-term antiretroviral therapy in people with HIV. Every one of the donors gave at least one pre-ART PBMC sample and at least two post-ART PBMC samples. Each HIV-infected participant was given treatment in the United States. Study-wide findings and caveats: Pre-ART expanded clones dominated the repertoire at every time point. Controls exceeded HIV repertoires in CDR3 length range.

The CDR3 length is 12 residues. Looked up from germline, CDR1 is SGHDT and CDR2 is YYEEEE. V gave up 3 bases and J gave up 1 base, with 4 bases separating them. With regard to this clone: The antigen remains undetermined.

Survey-level immunoSEQ v3.0 assays were run. Assay: immunoSEQ multiplex PCR; the TCRdb copy retains only in-frame clones and omits some. The sample contains roughly 23,000 clones, approximately 81% of which appear only once. The receptor comes from a woman aged 45 to 65 with HIV. The input for sequencing was unsorted PBMCs, taken 1.9 years after starting antiretroviral therapy. The V gene is TRBV5-6, the J gene TRBJ1-1; D not resolved. The CDR3 spells CASSSGNTEAFF. CDR3 nucleotide sequence: TGTGCCAGCAGCTCAGGGAACACTGAAGCTTTCTTT.